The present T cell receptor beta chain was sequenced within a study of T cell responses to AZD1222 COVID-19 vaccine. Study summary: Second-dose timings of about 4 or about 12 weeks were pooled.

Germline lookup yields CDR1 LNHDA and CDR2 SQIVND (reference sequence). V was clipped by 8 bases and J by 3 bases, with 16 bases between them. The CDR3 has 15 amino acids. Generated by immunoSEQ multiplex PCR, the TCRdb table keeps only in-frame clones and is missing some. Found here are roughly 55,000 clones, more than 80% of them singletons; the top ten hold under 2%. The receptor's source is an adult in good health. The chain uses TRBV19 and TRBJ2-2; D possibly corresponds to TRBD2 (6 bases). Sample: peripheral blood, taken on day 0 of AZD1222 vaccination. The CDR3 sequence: CASEPVDYHTGELFF. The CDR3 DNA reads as TGTGCCAGTGAGCCGGTGGACTATCACACCGGGGAGCTGTTTTTT.